This TCR beta chain stems from a study of T-cell reconstitution after alpha-beta-depleted transplantation in children. Trimming stripped 4 bases from V and 0 bases from J, with 9 bases between. The CDR3 loop spans 13 amino acids. CDR1 is DFQATT, CDR2 SNEGSKA, per germline (reference sequence). Construction of the TCRbeta library involved unique molecular identifiers. TCRdb reprocessed the PCR reads with MiXCR, giving one entry per CDR3 protein. Among about 350,000 distinct CDR3 sequences listed, about 14% were seen once. The chain joins TRBV20-1 to TRBJ1-1; D unclear. Sequenced here: PBMCs, sampled from the stem cell graft. The sequence was obtained from a human donor who donated a stem cell graft to a child with Fanconi anemia. CDR3 residues: CSAIHSLNTEAFF. Written as DNA, the CDR3 is TGCAGTGCTATCCACAGTCTGAACACTGAAGCTTTCTTT.